This T cell receptor (beta chain) was profiled in a study of T cells after somatic rescue of genetic block. Germline V gene data show CDR1 as ENHRY and CDR2 as SYGVKD. The CDR3 is 12 amino acids. Trimming took off 3 bases at V and 4 bases at J, with 5 bases between the two ends. Only in-frame clones appear in the TCRdb table, and some are missing; sequencing was by immunoSEQ multiplex PCR. The sample lists tens of thousands of clones, around 90% occurring once. This clone was observed a single time. Sample: peripheral blood mononuclear cells (PBMCs). This receptor was identified in a man younger than 45. This chain joins TRBV10-3 and TRBJ2-3; D is unresolved. CDR3 DNA sequence: TGTGCCATCAGTGACAAGGCAGATACGCAGTATTTT. It codes for CAISDKADTQYF.